Listed here is a single T cell receptor (beta chain). Its antigen is not known. Cultured CD4+ T cell DNA was sequenced using the Oncomine TCR Beta short-read assay. Cultured CD4+ T cells yielded the extracted genomic DNA. TCRdb re-called the PCR reads with MiXCR, one entry per CDR3 protein. The sample yields roughly 11,000 distinct CDR3 sequences, 37% seen once. Treatment reported: approximately nine-day PBMC culture with coronavirus spike peptide pools or control peptides (ViraFEST assay). Those CD4+ T cells from the unexposed donor predate the COVID-19 pandemic (2011-2018). Before TCRs were sequenced, ViraFEST expanded antigen-specific T cells with peptide pools. Half of the medium was exchanged for fresh IL-2 medium, first on day 3 and then on day 7. J was trimmed by 0 bases and V by 6 bases; bases with no gene match: 9. Germline V CDR1 and CDR2: KGHDR, SFDVKD. The CDR3 runs 16 residues. These data come from a study of vaccination and CD4 T cells after COVID-19.

The sequence derives from a human donor in good health. The rearrangement joins TRBV24-1 to TRBJ2-7, with 8 bases matching TRBD2. Sequences were obtained from CD4+ T cells from blood, cultured in vitro. CDR3 amino acids: CATSPGGREGSYEQYF. CDR3 nucleotides: TGTGCCACCAGTCCGGGGGGACGGGAGGGCTCCTACGAGCAGTACTTC.